This TCR beta chain originates from a study of T cells in Graves' hyperthyroidism and ophthalmopathy. In the study overall: Peripheral blood was acquired at first diagnosis, ahead of any therapy whatsoever.

Germline V gene data show CDR1 as SGHTA and CDR2 as FQGTGA. Unmatched junction bases numbered 2, after V lost 4 bases and J lost 5 bases. The CDR3 covers 14 residues. Study results and limitations: A model of 13 V-J pairs discriminated ophthalmopathy from stable hyperthyroidism. Most clonotypes expanded in thyroid above 0.001 were likewise present in blood.

What was amplified from RNA transcripts were TCR beta CDR3 regions. TCR CDR3 underwent first-round RT-PCR with the HTBI primer set. MiXCR was run by TCRdb on the multiplex PCR reads, yielding one entry per CDR3 protein. The sample lists roughly 530,000 distinct CDR3 sequences; 15% to 20% were seen once. This clonotype was counted ten times or more. Its target is unknown. Sequences were obtained from blood. The chain uses TRBV7-3 and TRBJ2-1; TRBD2 agrees at 10 bases. This clonotype originated in a woman younger than 30 with Graves' ophthalmopathy. The CDR3 here is CASSSSGGHNEQFF. The CDR3 DNA reads TGTGCCAGCAGCTCTAGCGGGGGCCACAATGAGCAGTTCTTC.